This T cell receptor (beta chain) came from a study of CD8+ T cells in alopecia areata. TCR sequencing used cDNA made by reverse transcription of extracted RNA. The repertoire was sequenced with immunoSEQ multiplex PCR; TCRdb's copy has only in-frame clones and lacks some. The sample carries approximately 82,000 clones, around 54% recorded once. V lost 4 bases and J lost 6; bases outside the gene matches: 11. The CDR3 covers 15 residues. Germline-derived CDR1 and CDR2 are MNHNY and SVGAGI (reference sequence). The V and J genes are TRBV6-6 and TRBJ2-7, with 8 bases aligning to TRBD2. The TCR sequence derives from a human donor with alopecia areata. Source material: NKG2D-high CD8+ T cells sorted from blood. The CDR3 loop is CASSWPQAGGGEQYF. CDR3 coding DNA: TGTGCCAGCAGTTGGCCCCAGGCGGGGGGAGGCGAGCAGTACTTC.